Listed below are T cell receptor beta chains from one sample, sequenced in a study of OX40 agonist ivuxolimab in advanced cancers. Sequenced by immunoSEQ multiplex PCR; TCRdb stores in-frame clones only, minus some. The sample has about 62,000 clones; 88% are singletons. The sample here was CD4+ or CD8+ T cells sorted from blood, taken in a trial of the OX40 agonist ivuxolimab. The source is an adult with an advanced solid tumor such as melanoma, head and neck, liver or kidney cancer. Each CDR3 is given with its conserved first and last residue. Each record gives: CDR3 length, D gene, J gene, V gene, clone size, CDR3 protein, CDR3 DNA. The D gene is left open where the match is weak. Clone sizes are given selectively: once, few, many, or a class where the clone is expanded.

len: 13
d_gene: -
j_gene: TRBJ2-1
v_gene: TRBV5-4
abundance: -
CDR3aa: CASSPGTYNEQFF
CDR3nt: TGTGCCAGCAGCCCCGGGACCTACAATGAGCAGTTCTTC

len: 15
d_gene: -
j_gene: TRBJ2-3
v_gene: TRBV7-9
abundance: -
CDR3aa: CASSLEGTSTDTQYF
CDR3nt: TGTGCCAGCAGCTTAGAAGGCACGAGCACAGATACGCAGTATTTT

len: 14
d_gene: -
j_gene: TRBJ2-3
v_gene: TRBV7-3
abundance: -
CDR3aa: CASSFSGGTDTQYF
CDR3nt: TGTGCCAGCAGCTTTTCCGGGGGCACAGATACGCAGTATTTT

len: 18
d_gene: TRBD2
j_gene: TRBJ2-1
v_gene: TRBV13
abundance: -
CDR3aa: CASSLWSLAGSTYNEQFF
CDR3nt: TGTGCCAGCAGCTTATGGTCCCTAGCGGGTTCGACCTACAATGAGCAGTTCTTC

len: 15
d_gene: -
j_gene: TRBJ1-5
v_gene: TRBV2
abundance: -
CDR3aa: CASSDRVGSNQPQHF
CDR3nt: TGTGCCAGCAGTGACAGGGTGGGTAGCAATCAGCCCCAGCATTTT

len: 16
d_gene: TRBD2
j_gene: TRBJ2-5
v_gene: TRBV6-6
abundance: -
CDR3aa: CASSYLAGGTEKTQYF
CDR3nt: TGTGCCAGCAGTTATCTAGCGGGAGGTACTGAGAAGACCCAGTACTTC

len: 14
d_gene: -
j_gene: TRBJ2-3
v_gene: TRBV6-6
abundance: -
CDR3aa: CASSYSSNTDTQYF
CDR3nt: TGTGCCAGCAGTTACTCATCAAACACAGATACGCAGTATTTT

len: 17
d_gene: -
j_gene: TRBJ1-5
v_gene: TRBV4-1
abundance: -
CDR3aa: CASSQAASTTGSGFQHF
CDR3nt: TGCGCCAGCAGCCAAGCTGCCTCAACAACAGGGTCGGGTTTCCAGCATTTT

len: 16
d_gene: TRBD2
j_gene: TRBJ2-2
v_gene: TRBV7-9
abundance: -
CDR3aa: CASSLDPGGYTGELFF
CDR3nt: TGTGCCAGCAGCTTAGATCCGGGAGGGTATACCGGGGAGCTGTTTTTT

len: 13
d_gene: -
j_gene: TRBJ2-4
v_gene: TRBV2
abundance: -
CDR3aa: CASTGFLDNIQYF
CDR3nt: TGTGCCAGCACCGGGTTTCTGGACAACATTCAGTACTTC

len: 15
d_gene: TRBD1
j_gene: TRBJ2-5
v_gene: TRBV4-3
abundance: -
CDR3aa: CASSQVDRDQETQYF
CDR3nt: TGCGCCAGCAGCCAGGTAGACAGGGACCAAGAGACCCAGTACTTC

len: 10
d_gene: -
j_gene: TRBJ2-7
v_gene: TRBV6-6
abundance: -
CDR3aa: CASRDYEQYF
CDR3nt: TGTGCCAGCCGGGACTACGAGCAGTACTTC

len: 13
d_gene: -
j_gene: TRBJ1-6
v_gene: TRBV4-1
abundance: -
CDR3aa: CASSQDYNSPLHF
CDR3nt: TGCGCCAGCAGCCAAGACTATAATTCACCCCTCCACTTT

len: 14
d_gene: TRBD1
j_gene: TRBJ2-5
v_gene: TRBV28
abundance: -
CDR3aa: CASSPGQVQETQYF
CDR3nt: TGTGCCAGCAGCCCGGGACAGGTCCAAGAGACCCAGTACTTC

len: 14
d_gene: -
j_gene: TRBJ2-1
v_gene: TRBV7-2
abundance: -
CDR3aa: CASSLGYSYNEQFF
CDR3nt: TGTGCCAGCAGCTTAGGATACTCCTACAATGAGCAGTTCTTC

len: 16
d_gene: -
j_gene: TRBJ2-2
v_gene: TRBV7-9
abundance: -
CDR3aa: CASSLDPGWNTGELFF
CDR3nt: TGTGCCAGCAGCTTAGACCCGGGCTGGAACACCGGGGAGCTGTTTTTT

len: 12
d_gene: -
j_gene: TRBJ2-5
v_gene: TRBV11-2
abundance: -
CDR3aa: CASSASWETQYF
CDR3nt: TGTGCCAGCAGCGCCTCTTGGGAGACCCAGTACTTC

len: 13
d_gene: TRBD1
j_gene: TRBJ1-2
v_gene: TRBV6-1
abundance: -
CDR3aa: CASRGSTGSGDTF
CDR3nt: TGTGCCAGCAGGGGCTCGACAGGGTCTGGGGACACCTTC

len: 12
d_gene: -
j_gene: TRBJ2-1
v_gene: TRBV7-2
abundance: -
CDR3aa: CASSSTGIEQFF
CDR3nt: TGTGCCAGCAGCTCAACAGGGATTGAGCAGTTCTTC

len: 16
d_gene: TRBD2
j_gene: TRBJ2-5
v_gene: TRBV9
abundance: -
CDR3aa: CASSGSGLAGFETQYF
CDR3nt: TGTGCCAGCAGCGGCTCGGGACTAGCGGGTTTTGAGACCCAGTACTTC

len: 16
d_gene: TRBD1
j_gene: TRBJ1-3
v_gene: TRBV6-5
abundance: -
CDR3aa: CASSYGDRGLGNTIYF
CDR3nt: TGTGCCAGCAGTTACGGAGACAGGGGGCTCGGAAACACCATATATTTT

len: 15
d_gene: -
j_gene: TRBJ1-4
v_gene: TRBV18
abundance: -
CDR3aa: CASSRGPEVGEKLFF
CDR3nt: TGTGCCAGCTCACGGGGCCCCGAAGTAGGGGAAAAACTGTTTTTT

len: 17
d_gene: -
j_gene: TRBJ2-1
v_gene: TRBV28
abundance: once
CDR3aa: CASSIRTGTHSYNEQFF
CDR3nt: TGTGCCAGCAGTATTCGTACCGGGACTCACTCCTACAATGAGCAGTTCTTC

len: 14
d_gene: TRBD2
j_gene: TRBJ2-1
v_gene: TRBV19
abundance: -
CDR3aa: CASSISGRAGEQFF
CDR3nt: TGTGCCAGTAGTATAAGTGGGAGGGCCGGTGAGCAGTTCTTC

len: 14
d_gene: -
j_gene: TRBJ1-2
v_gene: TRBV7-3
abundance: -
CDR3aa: CASSSETGADGYTF
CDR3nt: TGTGCCAGCAGCTCGGAGACAGGCGCGGACGGCTACACCTTC

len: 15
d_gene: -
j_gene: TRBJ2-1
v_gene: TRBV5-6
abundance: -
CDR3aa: CASSRDFSSYNEQFF
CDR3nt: TGTGCCAGCAGCCGGGACTTTAGCTCCTACAATGAGCAGTTCTTC

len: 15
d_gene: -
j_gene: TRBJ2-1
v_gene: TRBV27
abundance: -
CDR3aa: CASTLRESQANEQFF
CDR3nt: TGTGCCAGCACCCTCAGGGAAAGTCAGGCCAATGAGCAGTTCTTC

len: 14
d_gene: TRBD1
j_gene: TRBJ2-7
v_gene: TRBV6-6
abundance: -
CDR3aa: CASSPGQGHYEQYF
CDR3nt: TGTGCCAGCAGCCCGGGACAGGGGCACTACGAGCAGTACTTC

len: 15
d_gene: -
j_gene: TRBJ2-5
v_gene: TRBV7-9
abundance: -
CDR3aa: CASSLGDSMRETQYF
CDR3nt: TGTGCCAGCAGCTTAGGGGACTCTATGCGAGAGACCCAGTACTTC

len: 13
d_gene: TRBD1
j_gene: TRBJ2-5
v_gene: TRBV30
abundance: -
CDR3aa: CAWTGQGGQTQYF
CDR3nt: TGTGCCTGGACCGGACAGGGGGGACAGACCCAGTACTTC

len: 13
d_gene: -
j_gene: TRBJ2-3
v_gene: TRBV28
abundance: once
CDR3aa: CASIRMGTDTQYF
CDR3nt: TGTGCCAGCATCCGAATGGGCACAGATACGCAGTATTTT

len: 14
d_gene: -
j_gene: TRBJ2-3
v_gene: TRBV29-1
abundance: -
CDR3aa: CSVEDWDSTDTQYF
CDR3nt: TGCAGCGTTGAAGATTGGGACAGCACAGATACGCAGTATTTT

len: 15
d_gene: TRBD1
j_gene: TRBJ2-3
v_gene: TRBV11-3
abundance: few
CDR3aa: CASSLQGRSTDTQYF
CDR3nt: TGTGCCAGCAGTTTACAGGGGAGAAGCACAGATACGCAGTATTTT

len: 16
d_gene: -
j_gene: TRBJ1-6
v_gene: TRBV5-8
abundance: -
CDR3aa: CATIFWQPGSRSPLHF
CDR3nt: TGTGCCACCATCTTCTGGCAACCAGGTTCGCGTTCACCCCTCCACTTT

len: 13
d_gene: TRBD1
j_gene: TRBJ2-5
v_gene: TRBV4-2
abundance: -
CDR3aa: CASSQDRGETQYF
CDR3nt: TGTGCCAGCAGCCAGGACAGGGGGGAGACCCAGTACTTC

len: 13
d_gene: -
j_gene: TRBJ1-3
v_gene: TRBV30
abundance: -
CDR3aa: CAWSAVTGNTIYF
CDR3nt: TGTGCCTGGAGTGCTGTCACAGGCAACACCATATATTTT

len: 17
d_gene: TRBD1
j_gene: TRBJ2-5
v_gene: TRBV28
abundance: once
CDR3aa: CASSYRGQVSLGETQYF
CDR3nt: TGTGCCAGCAGTTACCGGGGACAGGTCTCCTTAGGGGAGACCCAGTACTTC

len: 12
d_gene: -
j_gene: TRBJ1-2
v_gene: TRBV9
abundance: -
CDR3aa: CASSASGRGYTF
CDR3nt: TGTGCCAGCAGCGCCTCAGGGAGGGGCTACACCTTC

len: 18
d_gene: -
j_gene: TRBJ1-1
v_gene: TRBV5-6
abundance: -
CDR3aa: CASRTRRGRGFMNTEAFF
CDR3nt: TGTGCCAGCAGAACCCGAAGGGGCCGAGGATTTATGAACACTGAAGCTTTCTTT

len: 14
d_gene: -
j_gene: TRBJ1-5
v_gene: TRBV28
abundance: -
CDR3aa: CASTPWSGNQPQHF
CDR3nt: TGTGCCAGCACCCCATGGAGCGGCAATCAGCCCCAGCATTTT

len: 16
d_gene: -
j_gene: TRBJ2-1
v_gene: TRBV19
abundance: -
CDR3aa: CASSIAWQILDNEQFF
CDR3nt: TGTGCCAGTAGTATAGCGTGGCAGATTCTAGACAATGAGCAGTTCTTC

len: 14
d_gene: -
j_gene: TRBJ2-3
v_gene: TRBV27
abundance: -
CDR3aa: CASTLGHTTDTQYF
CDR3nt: TGTGCCAGCACTTTGGGACACACCACAGATACGCAGTATTTT

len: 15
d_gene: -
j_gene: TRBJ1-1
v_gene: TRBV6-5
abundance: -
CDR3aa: CASSSYSYLNTEAFF
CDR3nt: TGTGCCAGCAGTTCTTACTCTTACCTGAACACTGAAGCTTTCTTT

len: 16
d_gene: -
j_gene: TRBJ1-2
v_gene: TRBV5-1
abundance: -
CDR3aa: CASSLVGQFEGISYTF
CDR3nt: TGCGCCAGCAGCTTGGTAGGGCAGTTCGAAGGGATTAGCTACACCTTC

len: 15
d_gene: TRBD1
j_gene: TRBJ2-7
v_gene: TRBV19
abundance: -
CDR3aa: CASSIAPGTGVEQYF
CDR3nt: TGTGCCAGTAGTATAGCTCCCGGGACAGGGGTCGAGCAGTACTTC

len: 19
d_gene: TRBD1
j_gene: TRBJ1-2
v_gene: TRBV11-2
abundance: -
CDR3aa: CASSLRVPGQGAVDYGYTF
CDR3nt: TGTGCCAGCAGCCTAAGAGTACCGGGACAGGGGGCTGTCGACTATGGCTACACCTTC

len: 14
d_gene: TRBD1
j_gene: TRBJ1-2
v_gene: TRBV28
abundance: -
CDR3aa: CASNLGQGKGGYTF
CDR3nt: TGTGCCAGCAACCTCGGACAGGGGAAAGGTGGCTACACCTTC

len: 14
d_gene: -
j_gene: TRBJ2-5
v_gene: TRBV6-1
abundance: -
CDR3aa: CASSTAGAGETQYF
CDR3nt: TGTGCCAGCAGTACGGCAGGGGCTGGGGAGACCCAGTACTTC

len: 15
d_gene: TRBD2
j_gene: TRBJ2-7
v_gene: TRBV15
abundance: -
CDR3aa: CATSPYGTSGRQQYF
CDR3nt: TGTGCCACCAGCCCATACGGGACTAGCGGGAGACAGCAGTACTTC

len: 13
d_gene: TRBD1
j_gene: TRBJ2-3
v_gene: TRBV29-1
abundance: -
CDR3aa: CSGGTAGTDTQYF
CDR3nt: TGCAGCGGGGGGACAGCGGGCACAGATACGCAGTATTTT